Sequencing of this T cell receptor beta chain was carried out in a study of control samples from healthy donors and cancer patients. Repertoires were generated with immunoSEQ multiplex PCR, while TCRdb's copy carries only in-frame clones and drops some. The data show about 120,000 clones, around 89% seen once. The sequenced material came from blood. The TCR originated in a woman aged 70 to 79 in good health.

The CDR3 region has the DNA TGCGCCAGCAGTCCAGAGGGTGCGGGGGGCAAGTACAGTGGCTACACCTTC. Protein sequence: CASSPEGAGGKYSGYTF. The chain carries TRBV23-1 and TRBJ1-2, with D perhaps TRBD1 (6 bases). TRBV23-1 falls under the ORF class, with uncertain function. V gave up 4 bases and J gave up 7 bases, with 25 bases separating them. This CDR3 is 17 amino acids long.